This TCR beta chain was found in a study of OX40 agonist ivuxolimab in advanced cancers. Across the whole study: Previous treatment with anti-PD-1, anti-PD-L1 or anti-CTLA-4 therapy was allowed; 40% had received some. Three patients, one with hepatocellular carcinoma and two with cutaneous melanoma, achieved partial responses. Study-wide results and limits: Both CD4+ and CD8+ T cell populations in blood had undergone clonal expansion by week 6 at 0.1 to 3.0 mg/kg.

The CDR3 is 15 amino acids. This table comes from immunoSEQ multiplex PCR, and its TCRdb copy is limited to in-frame clones, with some not included. The profile shows 37,000 or so clones, 86% of them singletons. This clone was detected once. As yet, its antigen is unknown. This sequence originates from an adult with an advanced solid tumor such as melanoma, head and neck, liver or kidney cancer. Sequencing was performed on CD4+ or CD8+ T cells sorted from blood, taken in a trial of the OX40 agonist ivuxolimab. The J gene is TRBJ1-5, the V gene TRBV21-1. TRBV21-1 is classified as a pseudogene. The CDR3 region has the DNA TGTGCCAGCAGCGTTCACGGTCGTCGCAATCAGCCCCAGCATTTT. Residues: CASSVHGRRNQPQHF.